Listed here are 25 T cell receptor beta chains from one sample, sequenced in a study of CD4 and CD8 cells across lung adenocarcinoma regions. TCRdb re-derived calls from the PCR reads in MiXCR, one entry per CDR3 protein. The repertoire consists of about 10,000 distinct CDR3 sequences, with approximately 46% occurring once and the leading ten covering 30% to 35%. The sequenced sample was CD8+ T cells from the margin of a lung tumor. The receptors stem from a male donor with lung adenocarcinoma. The CD4 and CD8 labels of this study may be unreliable.

By proportion, this clonotype is medium-sized. V is TRBV25-1 and J is TRBJ2-1; the D is unclear. The length of the CDR3 is 12 residues. V lost 0 bases and J 10 bases, leaving 7 bases between the germline ends. Germline V CDR1 and CDR2: MGHDK, SYGVNS. CDR3 DNA sequence: TGTGCCAGCAGTGAATATCAGGACGAGCAGTTCTTC. Its protein is CASSEYQDEQFF. The complete variable domain, with remaining parts taken from reference TRBV25-1 and TRBJ2-1, reads EADIYQTPRYLVIGTGKKITLECSQTMGHDKMYWYQQDPGMELHLIHYSYGVNSTEKGDLSSESTVSRIRTEHFPLTLESARPSHTSQYLCASSEYQDEQFFGPGTRLTVL.

This chain uses TRBV6-5 with TRBJ1-3; D not resolved. Deletions cut 4 bases from V and 3 bases from J, with 4 bases between. CDR1 MNHEY and CDR2 SVGAGI come from the germline V gene. The CDR3 is made up of 12 amino acids. CDR3: CASSFYGNTIYF. CDR3 sequence (DNA): TGTGCCAGCAGTTTCTATGGAAACACCATATATTTT.

This clonotype is medium-sized (0.01 to 0.1%) in the sample. DNA of the CDR3: TGTGCCAGCAGTGAAAGGAGGCCGGGGTGGGTAGAGACCCAGTACTTC. This encodes CASSERRPGWVETQYF. The chain is built from TRBV6-1 and TRBJ2-1; maybe TRBD2 (5 bases). The assigned J gene may be wrong: the sequence end matches TRBJ2-5 better. Germline V gene data show CDR1 as MNHNS and CDR2 as SASEGT. The CDR3 has 16 amino acids.

Ten or more counts support this clonotype. The chain joins TRBV6-5 to TRBJ2-2; D is ambiguous. Germline CDR1 is MNHEY and CDR2 is SVGAGI. This CDR3 has 11 amino acids. V dropped 4 bases and J dropped 13 bases, with 10 bases sitting between them. This CDR3 is CASSFQTALFF. The CDR3 nucleotides are TGTGCCAGCAGTTTTCAAACGGCGCTGTTTTTT.

The chain employs TRBV10-3 and TRBJ1-1; 7 bases agree with TRBD1. The germline V gene encodes CDR1 ENHRY and CDR2 SYGVKD. Trimming at V came to 10 bases and at J to 3 bases, leaving 8 bases not matched to a gene. This CDR3 has 13 amino acids. The CDR3 sequence: CATRRGPDTEAFF. The CDR3 DNA follows: TGTGCCACCCGGAGGGGGCCAGACACTGAAGCTTTCTTT.

This clonotype is hyperexpanded (1% or more). The chain carries TRBV6-5 and TRBJ2-1; TRBD2 agrees at 11 bases. Germline-derived CDR1 and CDR2 are MNHEY and SVGAGI. After removal of 7 bases from V and 8 bases from J, the junction contained 10 bases not matched to a gene. The CDR3 spans 15 residues. CDR3 nucleotide sequence: TGTGCCAGCAACATAGAGACTAGCGGGAACGATGAGCAGTTCTTC. Its translation is CASNIETSGNDEQFF.

As for this clonotype: Because the CDR3 is missing its conserved closing phenylalanine or tryptophan, this is likely a read error. It is unclear where the CDR3 begins or ends on the DNA, so no DNA is shown, and the CDR3 is as TCRdb lists it. The gene calls are TRBV7-3 and TRBJ2-5; the D segment call TRBD1 is taken from the table without a DNA check. The CDR3 sequence runs 13 residues, both termini included. Germline CDR1 SGHTA, CDR2 FQGTGA. This chain's CDR3 is CASSFGGQETQFS.

This clonotype counts as medium-sized. The chain is built from TRBV6-5 and TRBJ2-1; D is undetermined. Germline V gene sequence: CDR1 MNHEY, CDR2 SVGAGI. There are 13 residues in the CDR3. V shed 0 bases and J shed 4 bases, with 4 bases lying between them. CDR3 nucleotide sequence: TGTGCCAGCAGTTACTCGGGATACAATGAGCAGTTCTTC. The encoded protein is CASSYSGYNEQFF.

The V gene is TRBV6-1, the J gene TRBJ1-2; 7 positions agree with TRBD1. Per the germline V gene, CDR1 is MNHNS and CDR2 is SASEGT. V gave up 2 bases and J gave up 2 bases; unmatched junction bases: 8. This CDR3 has 16 amino acids. CDR3 DNA: TGTGCCAGCAGTGAATGGGGGGGACAGAAGAACTATGGCTACACCTTC. It encodes CASSEWGGQKNYGYTF.

As DNA, the CDR3 is TGTGCCAGCAGTCCGGACGGAGGCACAGGGGCGCAGTATTTT. It codes for CASSPDGGTGAQYF. The rearrangement links TRBV27 to TRBJ2-3, with 7 bases matching TRBD1. The V segment lost 5 bases and the J segment 10 bases; nucleotides outside the gene matches: 12. Per germline, CDR1 MNHEY and CDR2 SMNVEV (reference sequence). This CDR3 has 14 amino acids.

This clonotype occurred many times. V and J are TRBV6-5 and TRBJ1-2, with a possible D match to TRBD1 (6 bases). The length of the CDR3 is 13 residues. From germline, CDR1 is MNHEY and CDR2 SVGAGI. V was shortened by 5 bases and J by 3 bases, with 10 bases between the two germline ends. CDR3 residues: CASSIRQDYGYTF. The CDR3 region has the DNA TGTGCCAGCAGTATACGACAGGACTATGGCTACACCTTC.

This clonotype was detected a few times. At one of its ends the junction is not consistent with the germline gene, which may arise from a read error. The chain couples TRBV6-1 to TRBJ2-1; 11 bases map to TRBD2. Germline CDR1 MNHNS, CDR2 SASEGT. The CDR3 has 15 amino acids. The DNA of the CDR3 is TGTGCCAGCAACATAGAGACTAGCGGGAACGGTGAGCTGTTTTTC. Amino acids: CASNIETSGNGELFF.

Comment on this clonotype: One end of the junction does not line up with germline, which may come from a read error. CDR3 residues: CASSLEAGDTDTQYF. CDR3 DNA: TGTGCCAGCAGTTTAGAAGCGGGGGACACAGATACGCAGTATTTC. The chain carries TRBV27 and TRBJ2-3; 8 nucleotides match TRBD2. The germline V gene encodes CDR1 MNHEY and CDR2 SMNVEV (reference sequence). The CDR3 covers 15 residues.

This clonotype came up a few times. The chain links TRBV30 to TRBJ2-7, with D maybe TRBD1 (6 bases). Germline CDR1 reads GTSNPN; CDR2 reads SVGIG (reference sequence). V shed 1 base and J shed 1 base, with 14 bases lying between them. The CDR3 runs 15 residues. The CDR3 DNA sequence: TGTGCCTGGAGTGCATGGAAGGGGGAGTCCTACGAGCAGTACTTC. This codes for CAWSAWKGESYEQYF.

On this clonotype itself: An end of the junction differs from the germline gene, which may be a read error. This chain joins TRBV7-6 and TRBJ2-3, with 9 bases fitting TRBD2. Germline V gives CDR1 SGHVS, CDR2 FNYEAQ. This CDR3 comprises 17 residues. The CDR3 reads CASSPTPSSGRTDTKYF. CDR3 bases: TGTGCCAGCAGCCCAACCCCCTCCAGCGGGAGGACAGATACGAAGTATTTT.

The V gene is TRBV10-3, the J gene TRBJ2-3; D call uncertain. This CDR3 region has 15 residues. With 1 base removed from V and 1 base from J, the gap between germline ends came to 9 bases. CDR1 is ENHRY and CDR2 is SYGVKD in the germline V gene. The CDR3 reads CAISELGLGTDTQYF. The CDR3 DNA sequence: TGTGCCATCAGTGAGTTAGGGCTCGGCACAGATACGCAGTATTTT.

The V call is TRBV24-1, the J call TRBJ2-4; 13 positions agree with TRBD2. The better agreement between TRBJ2-5 and the DNA end casts doubt on the J call. Germline assignment: CDR1 KGHDR and CDR2 SFDVKD. This CDR3 is built from 19 residues. In DNA form, the CDR3 reads TGTGCCACCAGTGATTCCTCCGGACTAGCGGGGGTGGGATCAGAGACCCAGTACTTC. As protein: CATSDSSGLAGVGSETQYF.

This chain links TRBV10-3 with TRBJ2-5, with unresolved D. The V gene's germline CDR1 is ENHRY and CDR2 SYGVKD. This CDR3 comprises 14 residues. V was pared by 2 bases and J by 1 base, with 8 bases between. As DNA, the CDR3 is TGTGCCATCAGTGAGGGTGTGGCCCAAGAGACCCAGTACTTC. Translating it yields CAISEGVAQETQYF.

This clonotype is medium-sized by share. The V call is TRBV12-3 or TRBV12-4, the J call TRBJ2-5; D gene ambiguous. Trimming took off 3 bases at V and 4 bases at J, with 9 bases between the two ends. The CDR3 is made up of 13 amino acids. The CDR3 DNA reads as TGTGCCAGCAGTTTGGCCAACATAGAGACCCAGTACTTC. It translates to CASSLANIETQYF.

A note on this clonotype: A much bigger clone sits one base away, suggesting this may be a read error. The chain has TRBV6-1 and TRBJ2-1; TRBD2 aligns across 8 bases. The CDR3 is made up of 15 amino acids. Germline trimming cut 8 bases from V and 10 bases from J; bases unmatched to any gene: 16. From germline, CDR1 is MNHNS and CDR2 SASEGT. CDR3 sequence (DNA): TGTGCCAGCGTGAGGGGGGCGGGGGGCTTATACGAGCAGTTCTTC. Translated: CASVRGAGGLYEQFF.

The chain employs TRBV7-2 and TRBJ2-1; TRBD1 is a possible D gene (6 bases). There are 14 residues in the CDR3. Germline assignment: CDR1 SGHTA and CDR2 FQGNSA. Trimming took 2 bases from V and 8 from J, leaving 13 bases between them. The CDR3 DNA is TGTGCCAGCAGCTTAACAGGGAGCCAAGATGAGCAGTTCTTC. Translating it yields CASSLTGSQDEQFF.

CDR3 nucleotides: TGTGCCAGCAGCCGGGACAGGGTTCACACCGGTACGCTGTTTTTT. Translating it yields CASSRDRVHTGTLFF. The chain carries TRBV12-3 or TRBV12-4 and TRBJ2-3, with TRBD1 matching 9 bases. The J call may be in error: the DNA end matches TRBJ2-2 better. The CDR3 consists of 15 residues.

By sample fraction, this clonotype is medium-sized. This rearrangement joins TRBV6-5 to TRBJ2-1; possible D gene TRBD2, 5 bases. CDR1 MNHEY and CDR2 SVGAGI come from the germline V gene. The CDR3 consists of 15 residues. The V gene lost 3 bases and the J gene lost 8 bases, with 17 bases spanning the gap. CDR3 protein: CASSYRLVFGDEQFF. In DNA, the CDR3 is TGTGCCAGCAGTTATCGTTTAGTTTTCGGGGATGAGCAGTTCTTC.

A remark on this clonotype: One end of the junction does not line up with germline, which may come from a read error. The J gene is TRBJ2-3, the V gene TRBV11-2; no reliable D call. Germline-derived CDR1 and CDR2 are SGHAT and FQNNGV. CDR3 length: 14 amino acids. CDR3 DNA sequence: TGTGCCAGCACCGAGGCCCATCTCAAAGATACGCAGTATTTC. Its protein product is CASTEAHLKDTQYF.

Judged by abundance, this clonotype is medium-sized. V and J are TRBV6-1 and TRBJ2-7; 7 positions match TRBD1. The CDR3 length is 18 residues. The germline V gene has CDR1 MNHNS and CDR2 SASEGT. V dropped 3 bases and J dropped 2; count of bases not matched to a gene: 16. The DNA of the CDR3 is TGTGCCAGCAGTGAGAGGGACAGTGCACGTTTAAGCGCCTACGAGCAGTACTTC. Its protein product is CASSERDSARLSAYEQYF.